This T cell receptor beta chain was recovered during a study of type 1 regulatory T cells. Study results and limitations: Compared with non-type 1 regulatory T cells, type 1 regulatory T cells showed a more restricted TCR repertoire.

V was pared by 2 bases and J by 4 bases, with 5 bases between. The CDR3 has 12 amino acids. Germline V lookup: CDR1 SNHLY, CDR2 FYNNEI. This clonotype has only a few counts. What it binds is not known. TCRdb ran MiXCR on the reads and lists one entry per CDR3 protein. The data show under 85,000 distinct CDR3 sequences, approximately 50% seen once. The specimen was cultured non-Tr1 T cells, either the whole culture or a sorted T cell fraction (not recorded which). This chain joins TRBV2 and TRBJ1-2, with no clear D. The TCR was taken from a human donor in good health. The CDR3 DNA follows: TGTGCCAGCAGTGAACAGGCCTATGGCTACACCTTC. Its translation is CASSEQAYGYTF.